The clone carrying this TCR beta chain was counted only a few times. Antigen: not known. These data are taken from a study of blood T cells in healthy people across ages. The germline V gene has CDR1 SGHTA and CDR2 FQGNSA. CDR3 length: 14 amino acids. Between the trimmed V and J ends, which lost 7 bases and 4 bases, there was a span of 16 bases. With a J-beta primer mix and a sample-barcoded 5' primer, a second PCR ran 7 to 11 cycles. Every sample produced at least 3 million CDR3-containing paired-end reads. TCRdb analysed the 5' RACE reads with MiXCR anew, one entry per CDR3 protein. The sample holds approximately 800,000 distinct CDR3 sequences, around a quarter seen once. The study drew donors from healthy Caucasian individuals in Russia aged roughly 6 to 90. Study outcomes and limitations: Age showed a roughly linear inverse relationship with TCR beta diversity per million T cells. Compared with aged donors, long-lived donors showed fewer expanded clones, suggesting selection.

This same sample was also part of a study on T cells of mothers and their children.

The TCR comes from a boy between 5 and 17 years old in good health. The V gene is TRBV7-2, the J gene TRBJ1-1; D gene uncertain. The material sequenced was blood. In DNA, the CDR3 is TGTGCCAGCACTGGCCGGGTGGCAAGCACTGAAGCTTTCTTT. Its protein is CASTGRVASTEAFF.